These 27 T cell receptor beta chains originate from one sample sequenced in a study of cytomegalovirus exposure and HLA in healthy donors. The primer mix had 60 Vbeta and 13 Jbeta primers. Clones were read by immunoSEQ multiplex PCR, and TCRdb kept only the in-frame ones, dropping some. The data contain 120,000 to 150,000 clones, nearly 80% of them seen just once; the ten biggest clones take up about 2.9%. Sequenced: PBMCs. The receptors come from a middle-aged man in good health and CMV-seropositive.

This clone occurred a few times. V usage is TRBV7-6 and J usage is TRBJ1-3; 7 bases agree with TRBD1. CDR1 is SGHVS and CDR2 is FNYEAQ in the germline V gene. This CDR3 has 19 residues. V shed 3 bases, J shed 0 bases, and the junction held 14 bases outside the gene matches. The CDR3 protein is CASSFWDSTKKTSGNTIYF. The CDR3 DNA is TGTGCCAGCAGCTTCTGGGACAGCACTAAGAAGACCTCTGGAAACACCATATATTTT.

CDR3 nucleotides: TGTGCCAGCAGTCTAGGAGACTATGGCTACACCTTC. Protein product: CASSLGDYGYTF. V is TRBV28 and J is TRBJ1-2; D is undetermined. V lost 5 bases and J 3 bases, leaving 7 bases between the germline ends. This CDR3 comprises 12 residues. Germline CDR1 and CDR2: MDHEN and SYDVKM.

CDR3 protein: CASSRQVGYGYTF. The CDR3 DNA reads TGTGCCAGCAGTCGACAGGTCGGCTATGGCTACACCTTC. This chain uses TRBV6-5 with TRBJ1-2; tentative D call: TRBD1 (6 bases). The V and J ends lost 5 bases and 4 bases respectively, with 11 bases between them. The CDR3 extends over 13 amino acids. Per germline, CDR1 MNHEY and CDR2 SVGAGI.

DNA of the CDR3: TGTGCCAGCAGCCTAAGACTAGCGGGATTCGTGGACATTCAGTACTTC. Amino acid sequence: CASSLRLAGFVDIQYF. This rearrangement joins TRBV5-6 to TRBJ2-4; 11 bases line up with TRBD2. The CDR3 is 16 amino acids. V lost 4 bases to trimming and J lost 8 bases; unmatched junction nucleotides: 11. The germline CDR1 and CDR2 sequences are SGHDT and YYEEEE.

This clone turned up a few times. CDR3 DNA: TGTGCCAGTAGTCCCAGTCGGGGCTACGAGCAGTACTTC. It is translated as CASSPSRGYEQYF. The chain joins TRBV19 to TRBJ2-7; a weak D match, TRBD2 (5 bases). The CDR3 contains 13 residues. V lost 5 bases and J 3 bases, leaving 11 bases between the germline ends. CDR1 is LNHDA and CDR2 is SQIVND in the germline V gene (reference sequence).

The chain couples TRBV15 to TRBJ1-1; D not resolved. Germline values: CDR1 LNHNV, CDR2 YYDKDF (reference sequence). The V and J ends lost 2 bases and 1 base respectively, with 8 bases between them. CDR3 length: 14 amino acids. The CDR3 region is CATSRSTANTEAFF. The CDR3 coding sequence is TGTGCCACCAGCAGATCAACAGCGAACACTGAAGCTTTCTTT.

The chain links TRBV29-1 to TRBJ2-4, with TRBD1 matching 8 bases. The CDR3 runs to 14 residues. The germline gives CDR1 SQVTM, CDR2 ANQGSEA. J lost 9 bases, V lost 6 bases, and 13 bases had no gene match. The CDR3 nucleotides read TGCAGCGTGGATGGGGTAACAGGGGGTGGCATTCAGTACTTC. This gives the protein CSVDGVTGGGIQYF. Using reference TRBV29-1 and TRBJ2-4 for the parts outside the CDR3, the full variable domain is SAVISQKPSRDICQRGTSLTIQCQVDSQVTMMFWYRQQPGQSLTLIATANQGSEATYESGFVIDKFPISRPNLTFSTLTVSNMSPEDSSIYLCSVDGVTGGGIQYFGAGTRLSVL.

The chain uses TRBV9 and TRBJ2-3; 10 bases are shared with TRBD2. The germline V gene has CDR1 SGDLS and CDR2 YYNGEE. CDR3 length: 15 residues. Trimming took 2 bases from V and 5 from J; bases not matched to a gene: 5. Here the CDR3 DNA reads TGTGCCAGCAGCGTTACTAGCGGGGTTAGAGATACGCAGTATTTT. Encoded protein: CASSVTSGVRDTQYF. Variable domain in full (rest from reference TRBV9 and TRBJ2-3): DSGVTQTPKHLITATGQRVTLRCSPRSGDLSVYWYQQSLDQGLQFLIQYYNGEERAKGNILERFSAQQFPDLHSELNLSSLELGDSALYFCASSVTSGVRDTQYFGPGTRLTVL.

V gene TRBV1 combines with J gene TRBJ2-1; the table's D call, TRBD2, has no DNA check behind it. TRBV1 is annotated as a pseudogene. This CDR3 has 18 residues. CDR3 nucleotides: TGCACCAGCAGCCAAATGAACCACGGGAGGCGCTCCTACAATGAGCAGTTCTTC. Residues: CTSSQMNHGRRSYNEQFF.

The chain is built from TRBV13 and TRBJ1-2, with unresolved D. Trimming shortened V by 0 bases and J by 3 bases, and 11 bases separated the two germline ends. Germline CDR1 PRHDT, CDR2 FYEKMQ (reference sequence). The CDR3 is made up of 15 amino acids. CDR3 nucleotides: TGTGCCAGCAGCTTAGGGGTGTCGGGGTACTATGGCTACACCTTC. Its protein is CASSLGVSGYYGYTF. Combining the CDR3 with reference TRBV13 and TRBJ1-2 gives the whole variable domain AAGVIQSPRHLIKEKRETATLKCYPIPRHDTVYWYQQGPGQDPQFLISFYEKMQSDKGSIPDRFSAQQFSDYHSELNMSSLELGDSALYFCASSLGVSGYYGYTFGSGTRLTVV.

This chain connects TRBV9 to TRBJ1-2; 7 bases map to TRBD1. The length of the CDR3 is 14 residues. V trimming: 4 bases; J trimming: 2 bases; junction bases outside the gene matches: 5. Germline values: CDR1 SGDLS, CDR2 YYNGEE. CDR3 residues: CASSPKGGNYGYTF. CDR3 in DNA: TGTGCCAGCAGCCCGAAAGGGGGCAACTATGGCTACACCTTC.

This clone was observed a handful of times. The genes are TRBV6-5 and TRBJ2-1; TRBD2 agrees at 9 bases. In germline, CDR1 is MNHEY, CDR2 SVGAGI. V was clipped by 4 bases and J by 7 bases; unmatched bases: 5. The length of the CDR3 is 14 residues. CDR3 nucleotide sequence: TGTGCCAGCAGTTCCCGGAGCGGGAGGAATGAGCAGTTCTTC. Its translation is CASSSRSGRNEQFF.

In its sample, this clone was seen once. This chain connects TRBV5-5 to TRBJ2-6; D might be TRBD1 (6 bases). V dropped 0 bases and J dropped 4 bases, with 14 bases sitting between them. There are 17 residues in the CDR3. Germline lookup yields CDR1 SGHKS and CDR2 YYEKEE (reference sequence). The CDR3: CASSLGRQVVGANVLTF. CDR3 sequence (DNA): TGTGCCAGCAGCTTGGGTAGACAGGTAGTCGGGGCCAACGTCCTGACTTTC.

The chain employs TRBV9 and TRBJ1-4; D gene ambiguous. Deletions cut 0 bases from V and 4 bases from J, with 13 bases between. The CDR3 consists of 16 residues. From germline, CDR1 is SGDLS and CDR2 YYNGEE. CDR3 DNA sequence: TGTGCCAGCAGCGTAGGTAACGCGCTCCTTAATGAAAAACTGTTTTTT. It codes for CASSVGNALLNEKLFF.

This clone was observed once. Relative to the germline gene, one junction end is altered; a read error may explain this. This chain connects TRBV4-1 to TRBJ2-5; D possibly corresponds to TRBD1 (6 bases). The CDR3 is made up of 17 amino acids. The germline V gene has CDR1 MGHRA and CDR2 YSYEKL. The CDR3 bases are TGCGCCGGCAGCCAAGACTCCCCTGGGGGCTGGAGGGAGACCCAGTACTTC. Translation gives CAGSQDSPGGWRETQYF.

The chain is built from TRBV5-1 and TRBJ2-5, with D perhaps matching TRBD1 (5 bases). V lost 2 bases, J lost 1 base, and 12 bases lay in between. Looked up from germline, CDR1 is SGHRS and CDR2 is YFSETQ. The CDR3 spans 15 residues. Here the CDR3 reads CASSFNPGPQETQYF. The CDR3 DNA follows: TGCGCCAGCAGCTTCAATCCAGGGCCCCAAGAGACCCAGTACTTC.

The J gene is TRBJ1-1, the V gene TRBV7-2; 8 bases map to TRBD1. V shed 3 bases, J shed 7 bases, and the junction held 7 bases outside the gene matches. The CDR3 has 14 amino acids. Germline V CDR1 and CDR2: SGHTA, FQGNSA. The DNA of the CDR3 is TGTGCCAGCAGCTTGACAGGGGAGAGCGGTGAAGCTTTCTTT. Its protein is CASSLTGESGEAFF.

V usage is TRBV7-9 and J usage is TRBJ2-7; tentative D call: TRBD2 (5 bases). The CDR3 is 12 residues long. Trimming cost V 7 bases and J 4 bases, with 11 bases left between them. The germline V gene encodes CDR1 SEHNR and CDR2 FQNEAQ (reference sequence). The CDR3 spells CASIGLNYEQYF. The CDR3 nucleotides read TGTGCCAGCATTGGACTCAATTACGAGCAGTACTTC.

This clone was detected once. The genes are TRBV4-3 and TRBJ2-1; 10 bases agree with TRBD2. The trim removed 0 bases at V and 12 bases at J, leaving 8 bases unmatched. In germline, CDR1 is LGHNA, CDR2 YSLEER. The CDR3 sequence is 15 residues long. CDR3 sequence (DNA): TGCGCCAGCAGCCAAGAACTAGCGGGATTGATTAGGCAGTTCTTC. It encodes CASSQELAGLIRQFF.

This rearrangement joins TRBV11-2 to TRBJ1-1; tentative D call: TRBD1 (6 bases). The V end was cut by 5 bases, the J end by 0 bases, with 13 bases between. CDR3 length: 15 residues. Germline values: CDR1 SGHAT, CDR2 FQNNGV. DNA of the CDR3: TGTGCCAGCAGCCTAGGGGGACTTATGAACACTGAAGCTTTCTTT. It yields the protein CASSLGGLMNTEAFF.

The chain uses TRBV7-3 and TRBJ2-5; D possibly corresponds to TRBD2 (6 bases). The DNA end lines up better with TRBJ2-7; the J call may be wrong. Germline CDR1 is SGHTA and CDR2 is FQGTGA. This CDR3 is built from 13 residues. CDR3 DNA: TGTGCCAGCAGTCCCGGCGGGGTCTACGAGCAGTACTTC. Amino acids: CASSPGGVYEQYF.

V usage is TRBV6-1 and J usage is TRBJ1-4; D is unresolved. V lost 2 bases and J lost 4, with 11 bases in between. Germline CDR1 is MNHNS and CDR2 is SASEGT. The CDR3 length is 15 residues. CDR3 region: CASSEMSLNNEKLFF. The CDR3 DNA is TGTGCCAGCAGTGAAATGAGCCTAAATAATGAAAAACTGTTTTTT.

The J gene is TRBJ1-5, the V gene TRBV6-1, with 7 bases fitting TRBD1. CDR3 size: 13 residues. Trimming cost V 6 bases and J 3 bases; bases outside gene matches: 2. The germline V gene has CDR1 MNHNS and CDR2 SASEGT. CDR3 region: CASRGQSNQPQHF. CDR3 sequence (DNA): TGTGCCAGCAGGGGACAGTCCAATCAGCCCCAGCATTTT.

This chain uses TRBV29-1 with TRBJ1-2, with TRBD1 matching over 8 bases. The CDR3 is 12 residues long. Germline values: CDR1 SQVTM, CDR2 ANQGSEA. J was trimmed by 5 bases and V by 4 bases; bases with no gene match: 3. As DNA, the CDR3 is TGCAGCGTTGGAGGACAGGGATATGGCTACACCTTC. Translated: CSVGGQGYGYTF.

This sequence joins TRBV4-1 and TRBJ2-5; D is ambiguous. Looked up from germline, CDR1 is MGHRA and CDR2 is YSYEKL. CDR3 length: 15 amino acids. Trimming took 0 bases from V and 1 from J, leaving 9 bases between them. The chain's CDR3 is CASSQESRSQETQYF. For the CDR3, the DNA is TGCGCCAGCAGCCAAGAATCGCGAAGCCAAGAGACCCAGTACTTC.

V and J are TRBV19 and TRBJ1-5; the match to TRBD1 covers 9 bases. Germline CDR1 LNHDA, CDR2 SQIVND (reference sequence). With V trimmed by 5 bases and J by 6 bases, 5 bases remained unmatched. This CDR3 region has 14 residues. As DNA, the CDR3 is TGTGCCAGTAGTTCACGACAGGGGGGTCAGCCCCAGCATTTT. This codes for CASSSRQGGQPQHF.

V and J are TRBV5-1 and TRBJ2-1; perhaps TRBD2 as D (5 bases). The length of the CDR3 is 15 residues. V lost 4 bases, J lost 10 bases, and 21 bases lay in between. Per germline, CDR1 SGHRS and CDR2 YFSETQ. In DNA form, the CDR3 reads TGCGCCAGCAGCCCCAGTTCTAGCAGGTCGGCGGAGCAGTTCTTC. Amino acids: CASSPSSSRSAEQFF.